The 24 T cell receptor beta chains presented below share a single source sample, sequenced in a study of T cell changes during pregnancy in multiple sclerosis. TCRdb's table, derived via immunoSEQ multiplex PCR, lists solely in-frame clones and lacks some. The sample contains tens of thousands of clones, 88% of which appear only once. Source: CD8+ T cells from peripheral blood mononuclear cells, taken after pregnancy. These receptor sequences come from a female donor in good health, enrolled as a control in a pregnancy study.

This clone turned up a few times. This chain uses TRBV19 with TRBJ1-2; D is possibly TRBD1 (6 bases). The CDR3 has 12 amino acids. CDR1 and CDR2 (germline): LNHDA, SQIVND (reference sequence). Trimming removed 6 bases at V and 2 bases at J, with 7 bases between. CDR3 sequence: CASRTGNYGYTF. CDR3 bases: TGTGCCAGTAGGACAGGAAACTATGGCTACACCTTC.

The V call is TRBV7-2, the J call TRBJ1-2, with D perhaps matching TRBD1 (6 bases). Per the germline V gene, CDR1 is SGHTA and CDR2 is FQGNSA. This CDR3 is built from 14 residues. Trimming took 2 bases from V and 7 from J, leaving 14 bases between them. The chain's CDR3 is CASSLLQGFGGYTF. CDR3 nucleotide sequence: TGTGCCAGCAGCTTACTACAGGGTTTTGGTGGCTACACCTTC.

The chain recombines TRBV4-1 with TRBJ1-1; tentatively, D is TRBD1 (5 bases). Germline V gene data show CDR1 as MGHRA and CDR2 as YSYEKL. The CDR3 consists of 14 residues. Trimming cost V 5 bases and J 7 bases, with 17 bases left between them. DNA of the CDR3: TGCGCCAGCAGCGCATGGGACTCGAAAGTTGAAGCTTTCTTT. This gives the protein CASSAWDSKVEAFF.

This chain links TRBV27 with TRBJ2-5; 7 bases match TRBD1. The DNA matches TRBJ2-7 better at its end, which makes the J call doubtful. This CDR3 comprises 14 residues. The germline V gene encodes CDR1 MNHEY and CDR2 SMNVEV (reference sequence). DNA of the CDR3: TGTGCCAGCAGTCTCCGTTTGAGGGGGCACGAGCAGTACTTC. Translation: CASSLRLRGHEQYF.

This chain uses TRBV7-2 with TRBJ2-6, with D tentatively TRBD1 (6 bases). V was trimmed by 5 bases and J by 3 bases, leaving 17 bases between them. The CDR3 spans 17 residues. CDR1 SGHTA and CDR2 FQGNSA come from the germline V gene. The CDR3 DNA reads TGTGCCAGCAGCCTTGTCCCCCCGGGACATGGGGCCAACGTCCTGACTTTC. Protein product: CASSLVPPGHGANVLTF. Together with reference TRBV7-2 and TRBJ2-6, the CDR3 gives the full variable domain: GAGVSQSPSNKVTEKGKDVELRCDPISGHTALYWYRQSLGQGLEFLIYFQGNSAPDKSGLPSDRFSAERTGGSVSTLTIQRTQQEDSAVYLCASSLVPPGHGANVLTFGAGSRLTVL.

V gene TRBV27 combines with J gene TRBJ1-1, with D hard to call. Trimming removed 4 bases from V and 2 bases from J, with 2 bases in between. The length of the CDR3 is 11 residues. From germline, CDR1 is MNHEY and CDR2 SMNVEV (reference sequence). The CDR3 sequence is CASSSNTEAFF. The CDR3 DNA follows: TGTGCCAGCAGTTCAAACACTGAAGCTTTCTTT.

This rearrangement joins TRBV7-9 to TRBJ1-1; the D is unclear. CDR3 size: 13 residues. Germline CDR1 SEHNR, CDR2 FQNEAQ (reference sequence). Trimming took off 1 base at V and 4 bases at J, with 7 bases between the two ends. In DNA, the CDR3 is TGTGCCAGCAGCTTAGGGTGGCCCACTGAAGCTTTCTTT. Translation gives CASSLGWPTEAFF.

This rearrangement joins TRBV28 to TRBJ2-5; 7 positions agree with TRBD1. Unmatched junction bases numbered 8, after V lost 6 bases and J lost 4 bases. Germline V gene data show CDR1 as MDHEN and CDR2 as SYDVKM. The CDR3 covers 14 residues. The CDR3 DNA reads TGTGCCAGCAGATTTACAGGGGCGCGAGAGACCCAGTACTTC. It is translated as CASRFTGARETQYF.

The chain is built from TRBV4-3 and TRBJ2-3, with TRBD2 matching over 11 bases. This CDR3 comprises 16 residues. Germline trimming cut 0 bases from V and 5 bases from J; bases unmatched to any gene: 4. Germline CDR1 is LGHNA and CDR2 is YSLEER. CDR3 nucleotides: TGCGCCAGCAGCCAAGAATTAGCGGGGGGGCAAGATACGCAGTATTTT. This codes for CASSQELAGGQDTQYF.

V and J are TRBV7-8 and TRBJ1-1, with D tentatively TRBD1 (5 bases). The CDR3 loop spans 14 amino acids. CDR1 is SGHVS, CDR2 FQNEAQ, per germline. The ends were cut back, 0 bases at V and 4 bases at J, with 9 bases in the middle. The CDR3 spells CASSLAGVGTEAFF. CDR3 nucleotides: TGTGCCAGCAGCTTAGCAGGGGTCGGCACTGAAGCTTTCTTT.

The gene calls are TRBV9 and TRBJ1-6; TRBD1 aligns across 10 bases. V was clipped by 0 bases and J by 10 bases; unmatched bases: 13. Germline V CDR1 and CDR2: SGDLS, YYNGEE. The CDR3 length is 18 residues. The CDR3 bases are TGTGCCAGCAGCGTAGGAGGGGGTCGAGTGACAGGGGGCTCACCCCTCCACTTT. This gives the protein CASSVGGGRVTGGSPLHF.

The rearrangement joins TRBV7-9 to TRBJ1-1; 9 bases are shared with TRBD1. The CDR3 runs 13 residues. V dropped 7 bases and J dropped 4; count of bases not matched to a gene: 4. Per germline, CDR1 SEHNR and CDR2 FQNEAQ (reference sequence). CDR3 sequence reads: CASKLTGGTEAFF. In DNA form, the CDR3 reads TGTGCCAGCAAGCTGACAGGGGGCACTGAAGCTTTCTTT.

This clone was observed a single time. The V and J genes are TRBV20-1 and TRBJ1-1, with a possible D match to TRBD1 (5 bases). The CDR3 covers 11 residues. In germline, CDR1 is DFQATT, CDR2 SNEGSKA (reference sequence). V was pared by 2 bases and J by 6 bases, with 7 bases between. The CDR3 bases are TGCAGTGCTAGACAGGGCGCTGAAGCTTTCTTT. Its translation: CSARQGAEAFF.

The gene calls are TRBV5-5 and TRBJ1-1, with D perhaps matching TRBD1 (5 bases). The ends were cut back, 1 base at V and 3 bases at J, with 7 bases in the middle. This CDR3 is built from 13 residues. Per the germline V gene, CDR1 is SGHKS and CDR2 is YYEKEE (reference sequence). The DNA of the CDR3 is TGTGCCAGCAGCTTGTGGGGGGACACTGAAGCTTTCTTT. Protein sequence: CASSLWGDTEAFF. The variable domain in full, completed from reference TRBV5-5 and TRBJ1-1, reads DAGVTQSPTHLIKTRGQQVTLRCSPISGHKSVSWYQQVLGQGPQFIFQYYEKEERGRGNFPDRFSARQFPNYSSELNVNALLLGDSALYLCASSLWGDTEAFFGQGTRLTVV.

V and J are TRBV6-5 and TRBJ1-2; 8 bases agree with TRBD1. J was trimmed by 4 bases and V by 3 bases; bases with no gene match: 10. The CDR3 sequence is 16 residues long. Germline V CDR1 and CDR2: MNHEY, SVGAGI. The CDR3 DNA is TGTGCCAGCAGTTATTCGACAGGGGAGGTGGGCTATGGCTACACCTTC. Residues: CASSYSTGEVGYGYTF.

The CDR3 DNA reads as TGTGCCAGCAGCTTAGGCTGGCAGGGGGCGACTGAAGCTTTCTTT. Residues: CASSLGWQGATEAFF. V and J are TRBV11-2 and TRBJ1-1, with 8 bases identical to TRBD1. CDR1 SGHAT and CDR2 FQNNGV come from the germline V gene. V lost 1 base and J lost 5; bases outside the gene matches: 6. CDR3 length: 15 residues.

This chain links TRBV9 with TRBJ1-1; D gene uncertain. Germline V gives CDR1 SGDLS, CDR2 YYNGEE. The germline V and J ends were trimmed by 4 bases and 2 bases, with 9 bases remaining between them. The CDR3 is made up of 13 amino acids. The CDR3 sequence: CASSPSGNTEAFF. As DNA, the CDR3 is TGTGCCAGCAGCCCTTCGGGTAACACTGAAGCTTTCTTT.

This clone was counted a single time. The gene calls are TRBV7-9 and TRBJ1-2; possibly TRBD1 for D (5 bases). V lost 5 bases to trimming and J lost 2 bases, with 12 bases between them. Germline CDR1 reads SEHNR; CDR2 reads FQNEAQ (reference sequence). CDR3 length: 14 amino acids. The CDR3 coding sequence is TGTGCCAGCAGCCCACCAGGGATGAACTATGGCTACACCTTC. It yields the protein CASSPPGMNYGYTF.

This clone was observed once. This chain uses TRBV7-8 with TRBJ2-5; 8 positions agree with TRBD2. The CDR3 extends over 16 amino acids. Unmatched junction bases numbered 11, after V lost 4 bases and J lost 4 bases. Germline lookup yields CDR1 SGHVS and CDR2 FQNEAQ. The CDR3 sequence is CASSSTDPAGAETQYF. The CDR3 DNA sequence: TGTGCCAGCAGCTCCACGGACCCAGCGGGGGCAGAGACCCAGTACTTC.

The chain's CDR3 is CASGEDSSYNEQFF. The CDR3 region has the DNA TGTGCCAGCGGGGAAGACAGCTCCTACAATGAGCAGTTCTTC. V gene TRBV2 combines with J gene TRBJ2-1, with D possibly matching TRBD1 (5 bases). The V end lost 8 bases, the J end lost 0 bases, and 11 bases lay between the germline ends. Looked up from germline, CDR1 is SNHLY and CDR2 is FYNNEI. CDR3 length: 14 amino acids. Combining the CDR3 with reference TRBV2 and TRBJ2-1 gives the whole variable domain EPEVTQTPSHQVTQMGQEVILRCVPISNHLYFYWYRQILGQKVEFLVSFYNNEISEKSEIFDDQFSVERPDGSNFTLKIRSTKLEDSAMYFCASGEDSSYNEQFFGPGTRLTVL.

V and J are TRBV5-8 and TRBJ1-4; tentatively, D is TRBD1 (5 bases). The V and J ends lost 1 base and 4 bases respectively, with 8 bases between them. CDR3 length: 14 amino acids. Germline V gives CDR1 SGHTS, CDR2 YDEGEE. The CDR3, as DNA: TGTGCCAGCAGCTTGTGGCAGGGTAATGAAAAACTGTTTTTT. This encodes CASSLWQGNEKLFF.

For the CDR3, the DNA is TGTGCCAGCAGCTCGACAGGGGGCCCCCACGAGCAGTACTTC. Its protein product is CASSSTGGPHEQYF. V is TRBV5-4 and J is TRBJ2-7, with TRBD1 matching 10 bases. The CDR3 is 14 residues long. Germline V lookup: CDR1 SGHNT, CDR2 YYREEE (reference sequence). V was pared by 3 bases and J by 5 bases, with 5 bases of the junction left unmatched.

The chain uses TRBV7-9 and TRBJ1-1, with 8 positions matching TRBD1. Germline CDR1 SEHNR, CDR2 FQNEAQ (reference sequence). The trim removed 8 bases at V and 4 bases at J, leaving 15 bases unmatched. The CDR3 has 16 amino acids. The CDR3 reads CASPKTGEGLSTEAFF. The DNA of the CDR3 is TGTGCCAGCCCGAAGACAGGGGAAGGGTTGAGCACTGAAGCTTTCTTT. Supplemented by reference TRBV7-9 and TRBJ1-1, the full variable domain reads DTGVSQNPRHKITKRGQNVTFRCDPISEHNRLYWYRQTLGQGPEFLTYFQNEAQLEKSRLLSDRFSAERPKGSFSTLEIQRTEQGDSAMYLCASPKTGEGLSTEAFFGQGTRLTVV.

V gene TRBV4-1 combines with J gene TRBJ2-7; TRBD1 matches 7 bases. Per the germline V gene, CDR1 is MGHRA and CDR2 is YSYEKL. The CDR3 covers 15 residues. The V gene end was trimmed by 0 bases and the J gene end by 5 bases; junction bases not matched to a gene: 7. The CDR3 loop reads CASSQDVGDSHEQYF. CDR3 bases: TGCGCCAGCAGCCAAGATGTGGGGGACAGCCACGAGCAGTACTTC.